These 16 T cell receptor beta chains were sequenced from one sample in a study of memory CD4+ T cells and cytomegalovirus serostatus. The sort gate was single viable CD3+CD4+CD8-CD45RO+ cells for memory CD4+ T cells. Profiling relied on immunoSEQ multiplex PCR, and the TCRdb table lists in-frame clones only, not all of them. Among about 41,000 clones listed, roughly 83% were seen once. The sequenced sample was memory CD4+ T cells from blood. Source of these receptors: an adult in good health and CMV-seronegative.

J is TRBJ2-7 and V is TRBV29-1; TRBD1 aligns across 9 bases. CDR1 and CDR2 (germline): SQVTM, ANQGSEA. This CDR3 has 15 amino acids. Germline trimming cut 7 bases from V and 5 bases from J; bases unmatched to any gene: 15. As DNA, the CDR3 is TGCAGCGCTGGGGGGGAATGGACAGGGGCGGACGAGCAGTACTTC. This gives the protein CSAGGEWTGADEQYF.

V usage is TRBV6-6 and J usage is TRBJ2-5; D is possibly TRBD2 (5 bases). Judging by the DNA end, TRBJ2-7 fits better; the J call may be wrong. This CDR3 spans 14 amino acids. Germline V gives CDR1 MNHNY, CDR2 SVGAGI (reference sequence). For the CDR3, the DNA is TGTGCCAGCAGTTACTTAAGCGGAGGAGACGAGCAGTACTTC. Its protein is CASSYLSGGDEQYF.

This clone was counted only a few times. The chain joins TRBV30 to TRBJ1-1; the D gene is possibly TRBD1 (5 bases). The CDR3 sequence is 11 residues long. Germline lookup yields CDR1 GTSNPN and CDR2 SVGIG (reference sequence). Trimming left V 8 bases short and J 10 bases short, with 17 bases between. In DNA form, the CDR3 reads TGTGCCCAGGGAAGGGGAGATAGAGCTTTCTTT. This sequence encodes CAQGRGDRAFF.

This clone appeared once. CDR3 sequence (DNA): TGTGCCAGCACCCCAACAGGGCCCTCCTACAATGAGCAGTTCTTC. As protein: CASTPTGPSYNEQFF. This rearrangement joins TRBV6-5 to TRBJ2-1, with a possible D match to TRBD1 (6 bases). CDR1 is MNHEY and CDR2 is SVGAGI in the germline V gene. With 7 bases removed from V and 0 bases from J, the gap between germline ends came to 13 bases. The CDR3 is 15 amino acids.

The table lists this clone with a count of one. The V and J genes are TRBV19 and TRBJ2-7; TRBD1 agrees at 11 bases. Germline trimming cut 6 bases from V and 3 bases from J; bases unmatched to any gene: 7. Germline assignment: CDR1 LNHDA and CDR2 SQIVND (reference sequence). This CDR3 spans 15 amino acids. CDR3 coding DNA: TGTGCCAGTAGGAGGGTGGGACAGGGGGACTACGAGCAGTACTTC. It specifies CASRRVGQGDYEQYF.

V gene TRBV6-1 combines with J gene TRBJ2-2, with D hard to call. Germline-derived CDR1 and CDR2 are MNHNS and SASEGT. V shed 4 bases and J shed 4 bases, with 16 bases lying between them. The CDR3 totals 16 residues. The CDR3 protein is CASSASDRAATGELFF. The CDR3, as DNA: TGTGCCAGCAGTGCCAGTGATCGGGCTGCCACCGGGGAGCTGTTTTTT.

The chain carries TRBV5-1 and TRBJ1-2; tentatively, D is TRBD1 (5 bases). Trimming took off 0 bases at V and 8 bases at J, with 14 bases between the two ends. Germline V gives CDR1 SGHRS, CDR2 YFSETQ. The CDR3 extends over 14 amino acids. DNA of the CDR3: TGCGCCAGCAGCTTGGAATCAGGGACCAGGGGCTACACCTTC. Translating it yields CASSLESGTRGYTF.

V gene TRBV28 combines with J gene TRBJ2-7, with 13 bases that match TRBD2. Per the germline V gene, CDR1 is MDHEN and CDR2 is SYDVKM. J gave up 0 bases and V 5 bases, and 13 bases lay outside the gene matches. This CDR3 region has 19 residues. The CDR3 nucleotides read TGTGCCAGCAGTACAATCTGGACTAGCGGGGGCCCGAGCTCCTACGAGCAGTACTTC. Protein: CASSTIWTSGGPSSYEQYF.

The chain combines TRBV7-8 with TRBJ2-3; D possibly corresponds to TRBD2 (5 bases). V shed 5 bases and J shed 4 bases, with 7 bases lying between them. CDR1 is SGHVS, CDR2 FQNEAQ, per germline. CDR3 size: 12 residues. CDR3 sequence: CASSSGADTQYF. In DNA, the CDR3 is TGTGCCAGCAGCAGCGGTGCAGATACGCAGTATTTT.

This clone was picked up one time. The gene calls are TRBV6-5 and TRBJ1-1; TRBD1 matches 7 bases. The CDR3 consists of 15 residues. V lost 4 bases and J lost 5; bases outside the gene matches: 10. Per the germline V gene, CDR1 is MNHEY and CDR2 is SVGAGI. In nucleotides, the CDR3 is TGTGCCAGCAGTTTAAACAGGGGAGGAAGAACTGAAGCTTTCTTT. Translated, it gives CASSLNRGGRTEAFF.

The chain couples TRBV14 to TRBJ1-2; 7 bases agree with TRBD1. Trimming removed 4 bases from V and 6 bases from J; junction bases left unmatched: 5. CDR1 is SGHDN, CDR2 FVKESK, per germline. The CDR3 has 13 amino acids. The CDR3 reads CASSLQGQNGYTF. DNA of the CDR3: TGTGCCAGCAGCCTACAGGGGCAAAATGGCTACACCTTC.

The chain joins TRBV28 to TRBJ1-2, with D possibly being TRBD1 (6 bases). Germline CDR1 is MDHEN and CDR2 is SYDVKM. V was trimmed by 8 bases and J by 8 bases, leaving 18 bases between them. This CDR3 contains 13 residues. The CDR3 loop reads CASGLLTGKGYTF. The CDR3, as DNA: TGTGCCAGCGGACTACTTACAGGGAAGGGCTACACCTTC.

V is TRBV5-4 and J is TRBJ2-5, with D uncertain. The V gene lost 4 bases and the J gene lost 3 bases, with 13 bases spanning the gap. Germline V gene data show CDR1 as SGHNT and CDR2 as YYREEE (reference sequence). This CDR3 is built from 14 residues. The CDR3 protein is CASSALGSEETQYF. For the CDR3, the DNA is TGTGCCAGCAGCGCCCTCGGGTCTGAAGAGACCCAGTACTTC.

The chain couples TRBV29-1 to TRBJ1-1; D perhaps matches TRBD1 (6 bases). V was cut by 1 base and J by 0 bases, with 6 bases left in between. This CDR3 contains 13 residues. Germline assignment: CDR1 SQVTM and CDR2 ANQGSEA. The CDR3, as DNA: TGCAGCGTTGAAGGACAGGTGAACACTGAAGCTTTCTTT. It codes for CSVEGQVNTEAFF.

This sequence joins TRBV2 and TRBJ1-2; D is possibly TRBD1 (5 bases). The CDR3 runs to 13 residues. V dropped 6 bases and J dropped 4 bases, with 12 bases sitting between them. Per the germline V gene, CDR1 is SNHLY and CDR2 is FYNNEI. The CDR3 loop is CASSLDSVYGYTF. The CDR3 DNA is TGTGCCAGCAGCCTTGACAGCGTCTATGGCTACACCTTC.

The sample holds a few counts of this clone. The chain links TRBV2 to TRBJ1-2; 7 positions match TRBD1. Trimming took 7 bases from V and 6 from J; bases not matched to a gene: 8. The CDR3 is made up of 13 amino acids. The germline CDR1 and CDR2 sequences are SNHLY and FYNNEI. The CDR3 spells CASTGTAANGYTF. The CDR3 nucleotides read TGTGCCAGCACGGGGACAGCCGCGAATGGCTACACCTTC.